The clone carrying this T cell receptor beta chain was found many times. This record comes from a study of identical twins. One entry per CDR3 protein, called by TCRdb with MiXCR from the 5' RACE reads. In the table there are roughly 150,000 distinct CDR3 sequences, under 4.5% of which are singletons. The sample was memory T cells sorted from blood. The sequence was obtained from a man younger than 30 in good health.

The CDR3, as DNA: TGTGCCAGTAGTATGAAGTGGTACGGTCAGCCCCAGCATTTT. Translating gives CASSMKWYGQPQHF. The chain is built from TRBV19 and TRBJ1-5; no definite D call. V dropped 3 bases and J dropped 6 bases, with 12 bases sitting between them. CDR1 is LNHDA, CDR2 SQIVND, per germline (reference sequence). The CDR3 loop spans 14 amino acids.